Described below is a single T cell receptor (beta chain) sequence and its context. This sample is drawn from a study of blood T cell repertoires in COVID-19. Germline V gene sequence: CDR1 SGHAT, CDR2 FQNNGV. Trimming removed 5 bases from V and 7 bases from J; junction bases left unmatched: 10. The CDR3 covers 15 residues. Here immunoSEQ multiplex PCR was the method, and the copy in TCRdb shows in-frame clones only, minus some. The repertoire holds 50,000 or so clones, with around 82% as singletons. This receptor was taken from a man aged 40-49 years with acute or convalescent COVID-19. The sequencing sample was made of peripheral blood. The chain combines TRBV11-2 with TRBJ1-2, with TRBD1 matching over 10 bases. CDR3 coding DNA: TGTGCCAGCAGCGCCGGGACAGGGGATCGGGGTGGCTACACCTTC. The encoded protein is CASSAGTGDRGGYTF.